This T cell receptor (beta chain) was identified in a study of CD8 T cells in ankylosing spondylitis. Study-level results: A TCR beta motif of about eight highly homologous variants seemed to mark ankylosing spondylitis blood. Reportedly, matched ankylosing spondylitis synovial fluid was significantly enriched for disease-linked clones.

A note on this clonotype: Its antigen is unidentified.

Quantitative 5'-RACE was performed with molecular barcodes, and it yielded the TCR beta libraries. TCRdb used MiXCR to reprocess the 5' RACE reads, holding one entry per CDR3 protein. Of a few hundred thousand distinct CDR3 sequences in the sample, roughly 8% are singletons; the top ten hold roughly 15%. The clonotype originates from a male donor with ankylosing spondylitis. The sample was blood, either unsorted or a sorted T cell fraction (not recorded which).

Written as DNA, the CDR3 is TGTGCCAGCTCACCGTCCCGGACCCAAAGGACAGGAGATAGCAATCAGCCCCAGCATTTT. Protein: CASSPSRTQRTGDSNQPQHF. The rearrangement uses TRBV18 and TRBJ1-5; 7 bases are a match to TRBD1. Per the germline V gene, CDR1 is KGHSH and CDR2 is LQKENI. V shed 3 bases and J 0 bases; nucleotides not matched to a gene: 17. The CDR3 runs 20 residues.